One sample yielded the 12 T cell receptor beta chains listed below, sequenced in a study of T cell repertoires in cytomegalovirus infection. Their antigens are not known. Each CDR3 protein gets one entry after TCRdb re-called the reads with MiXCR. In the table there are roughly 990,000 distinct CDR3 sequences, approximately 31% of which are singletons. The sequenced sample was cultured CD8+ T cells from PBMCs, obtained from culture after CMV antigen stimulation. The receptors were gathered from a human donor in good health (CMV status not recorded). Some clones in this sample may be carry-over from other donors' samples.

This clonotype was detected a few times. The genes are TRBV9 and TRBJ2-4; 7 bases agree with TRBD1. CDR1 SGDLS and CDR2 YYNGEE come from the germline V gene. V was pared by 3 bases and J by 9 bases, with 9 bases of the junction left unmatched. The CDR3 covers 14 residues. The CDR3 DNA reads TGTGCCAGCAGCGGCCGACAGGGCGGTATCATTCAGTACTTC. Amino acids: CASSGRQGGIIQYF.

Comment on this clonotype: The junction shows a germline mismatch at one end, possibly a read error. The chain couples TRBV28 to TRBJ2-4, with 8 bases fitting TRBD1. Germline CDR1 and CDR2: MDHEN and SYDVKM. This CDR3 is built from 16 residues. This CDR3 is CVSSPRFRGRGNIQYF. The DNA for the CDR3 is TGTGTCAGCAGTCCGAGGTTCAGGGGGCGCGGGAACATTCAGTACTTC.

DNA for the CDR3: TGTGCCAGCAGTCAACTACAGGGTTCGACCGGGGAGCTGTTTTTT. Translated, it gives CASSQLQGSTGELFF. The rearrangement links TRBV12-3 or TRBV12-4 to TRBJ2-2; TRBD1 is a possible D gene (6 bases). The CDR3 is 15 amino acids. V gave up 5 bases and J gave up 5 bases, with 15 bases separating them.

This clonotype was found many times. V is TRBV7-6 and J is TRBJ1-1; unclear D gene. Trimming stripped 5 bases from V and 4 bases from J, with 11 bases between. This CDR3 has 13 amino acids. The V gene's germline CDR1 is SGHVS and CDR2 FNYEAQ. CDR3 in DNA: TGTGCCAGCAGCCAAGATTCGGGCACTGAAGCTTTCTTT. This gives the protein CASSQDSGTEAFF.

This CDR3 is CASSLGAGQEQFF. The DNA for the CDR3 is TGTGCCAGCAGCTTGGGGGCTGGCCAAGAGCAGTTCTTC. This chain joins TRBV5-6 and TRBJ2-1; D ambiguous. CDR1 SGHDT and CDR2 YYEEEE come from the germline V gene. Trimming took off 0 bases at V and 10 bases at J, with 11 bases between the two ends. The length of the CDR3 is 13 residues.

V usage is TRBV5-1 and J usage is TRBJ2-5, with TRBD1 as a possible D gene (6 bases). Trimming shortened V by 2 bases and J by 2 bases, and 13 bases separated the two germline ends. Looked up from germline, CDR1 is SGHRS and CDR2 is YFSETQ. This CDR3 spans 15 amino acids. The CDR3 here is CASSFYRDTQETQYF. In DNA form, the CDR3 reads TGCGCCAGCAGCTTCTACCGGGACACGCAAGAGACCCAGTACTTC.

V usage is TRBV7-9 and J usage is TRBJ2-7; D possibly corresponds to TRBD2 (5 bases). The CDR3 length is 12 residues. With 7 bases removed from V and 2 bases from J, the gap between germline ends came to 9 bases. Germline CDR1 and CDR2: SEHNR and FQNEAQ (reference sequence). The CDR3 spells CASTSGTYEQYF. CDR3 DNA sequence: TGTGCCAGCACCTCGGGGACCTACGAGCAGTACTTC.

This clonotype occurred many times. The rearrangement links TRBV7-6 to TRBJ2-5; TRBD2 might be the D (5 bases). Germline-derived CDR1 and CDR2 are SGHVS and FNYEAQ. Trimming pared 1 base from V and 3 bases from J, leaving 18 bases between. CDR3 length: 17 amino acids. The CDR3 coding sequence is TGTGCCAGCAGCTTAGAGGGAGCTTTACCCATAGAAGAGACCCAGTACTTC. The encoded protein is CASSLEGALPIEETQYF.

V and J are TRBV15 and TRBJ1-3; no firm D call. CDR3 length: 13 amino acids. Trimming pared 3 bases from V and 8 bases from J, leaving 11 bases between. The germline CDR1 and CDR2 sequences are LNHNV and YYDKDF (reference sequence). CDR3 DNA sequence: TGTGCCACCAGCAGCCCGCCCGGGGACACCATATATTTT. It encodes CATSSPPGDTIYF.

A single count supports this clonotype. Relative to the germline gene, one junction end is altered; a read error may explain this. The rearrangement links TRBV27 to TRBJ1-2; 7 bases are shared with TRBD1. The CDR3 is made up of 15 amino acids. CDR1 is MNHEY, CDR2 SMNVEV, per germline (reference sequence). CDR3 amino acids: CANSFDRVSNYGYTF. For the CDR3, the DNA is TGTGCCAACAGTTTTGACAGGGTCTCTAACTATGGCTACACCTTC.

In regard to this clonotype: A single base separates this from a much larger clone, so it may be a read error. The chain has TRBV7-2 and TRBJ2-5; TRBD1 matches at 7 bases. Germline assignment: CDR1 SGHTA and CDR2 FQGNSA. The length of the CDR3 is 16 residues. DNA for the CDR3: TGTGCCAGCGGCTTAGGACAGGCGATGTACCAAGAGACCCAGTACTTC. Translating it yields CASGLGQAMYQETQYF.

The chain uses TRBV4-1 and TRBJ2-3, with D uncertain. Trimming took off 0 bases at V and 1 base at J, with 11 bases between the two ends. Germline V lookup: CDR1 MGHRA, CDR2 YSYEKL. CDR3 size: 16 residues. The CDR3 loop is CASSQEPTGGTDTQYF. In DNA, the CDR3 is TGCGCCAGCAGCCAAGAGCCCACTGGGGGCACAGATACGCAGTATTTT.